These 22 T cell receptor beta chains originate from one sample sequenced in a study of metastatic and nonmetastatic thyroid tumors. With MiXCR, TCRdb reprocessed the PCR reads. The sample has about 20,000 clones, roughly 29% seen once. Every patient was untreated before thyroid surgery. The sequencing input was blood. All receptors come from a female donor with papillary thyroid cancer or a benign thyroid nodule (not recorded which). Some clones in this sample may be carry-over from other donors' samples.

This clone was recorded at least ten times. The chain couples TRBV19 to TRBJ1-2; the D is unclear. Trimming shortened V by 4 bases and J by 2 bases, and 11 bases separated the two germline ends. The V gene's germline CDR1 is LNHDA and CDR2 SQIVND (reference sequence). The CDR3 runs to 14 residues. DNA of the CDR3: TGTGCCAGTAGTAACAGCCCCAGAAACTATGGCTACACCTTC. Protein product: CASSNSPRNYGYTF.

This clone showed up many times. The chain recombines TRBV7-9 with TRBJ1-2; TRBD1 agrees at 11 bases. The germline V gene has CDR1 SEHNR and CDR2 FQNEAQ (reference sequence). The junction had 8 bases not matched to a gene; V was cut back by 5 bases and J by 12 bases. The CDR3 loop spans 13 amino acids. In DNA, the CDR3 is TGTGCCAGCAGCGCTTGGACAGGGGGCCGAGACACCTTC. This sequence encodes CASSAWTGGRDTF.

This clone was counted at least ten times. This chain links TRBV7-2 with TRBJ2-1; 8 bases line up with TRBD1. Germline CDR1 reads SGHTA; CDR2 reads FQGNSA. This CDR3 has 14 amino acids. Trimming took 2 bases from V and 10 from J; bases not matched to a gene: 7. The CDR3: CASSLTGQGWEQFF. In DNA form, the CDR3 reads TGTGCCAGCAGCTTAACTGGACAGGGTTGGGAGCAGTTCTTC.

This clone was observed once. The chain has TRBV11-2 and TRBJ1-2; maybe TRBD1 (5 bases). Trimming cost V 1 base and J 4 bases, with 10 bases left between them. The germline V gene encodes CDR1 SGHAT and CDR2 FQNNGV. The CDR3 sequence is 14 residues long. The CDR3 region is CASSLGGDSYGYTF. In DNA, the CDR3 is TGTGCCAGCAGCTTAGGAGGGGATTCCTATGGCTACACCTTC.

V is TRBV30 and J is TRBJ1-4, with D uncertain. Per germline, CDR1 GTSNPN and CDR2 SVGIG (reference sequence). V dropped 3 bases and J dropped 3 bases, with 5 bases sitting between them. There are 12 residues in the CDR3. In nucleotides, the CDR3 is TGTGCCTGGAGCTCGGCTAATGAAAAACTGTTTTTT. Protein: CAWSSANEKLFF.

The table lists this clone with many counts. This clone may be a read error of a much larger clone one base away. In the same sample, other DNA sequences code for this CDR3. The V and J genes are TRBV3-1 and TRBJ2-3, with D possibly matching TRBD1 (5 bases). The end of the DNA aligns better with TRBJ1-5, so the J call may be wrong. The CDR3 loop spans 14 amino acids. Germline CDR1 reads LGHDT; CDR2 reads YNNKEL (reference sequence). Here the CDR3 reads CASGARGVTDTQHF. The CDR3 DNA sequence: TGTGCCAGCGGCGCCCGGGGGGTCACAGATACGCAGCATTTT.

The chain combines TRBV19 with TRBJ2-1, with TRBD2 matching 12 bases. Germline lookup yields CDR1 LNHDA and CDR2 SQIVND (reference sequence). Trimming cost V 8 bases and J 1 base; bases outside gene matches: 3. The CDR3 spans 15 residues. The CDR3 spells CASSGLAGSYNEQFF. The CDR3 DNA reads as TGTGCCAGTTCGGGACTAGCGGGTTCCTACAATGAGCAGTTCTTC.

This clone was counted ten times or more. The rearrangement links TRBV28 to TRBJ2-7, with 7 bases identical to TRBD1. J lost 3 bases, V lost 2 bases, and 4 bases had no gene match. Germline V gene data show CDR1 as MDHEN and CDR2 as SYDVKM. The CDR3 totals 14 residues. CDR3 sequence (DNA): TGTGCCAGCAGTTTACCGGGACAGAGCTACGAGCAGTACTTC. It is translated as CASSLPGQSYEQYF.

This clone was counted at least ten times. One junction end disagrees with the germline gene, perhaps due to a read error. The V call is TRBV3-1, the J call TRBJ2-5; D is perhaps TRBD1 (5 bases). The CDR3 runs to 15 residues. Germline loops: CDR1 LGHDT, CDR2 YNNKEL (reference sequence). CDR3 sequence reads: CAGSQDPGKGETQYF. DNA of the CDR3: TGTGCCGGCAGCCAAGACCCAGGGAAGGGGGAGACCCAGTACTTC.

The rearrangement uses TRBV4-1 and TRBJ2-7, with D perhaps TRBD2 (6 bases). The length of the CDR3 is 13 residues. CDR1 MGHRA and CDR2 YSYEKL come from the germline V gene. Trimming took 5 bases from V and 3 from J, leaving 11 bases between them. For the CDR3, the DNA is TGCGCCAGCAGCGGGGGACTCCACTACGAGCAGTACTTC. This encodes CASSGGLHYEQYF.

In its sample, this clone is medium-sized (0.01 to 0.1%). The chain couples TRBV7-2 to TRBJ2-7; D possibly uses TRBD1 or TRBD2 (6 bases each). V was cut by 0 bases and J by 5 bases, with 14 bases left in between. Germline V gene data show CDR1 as SGHTA and CDR2 as FQGNSA. CDR3 length: 15 residues. CDR3: CASSLAPGGRDEQYF. The DNA for the CDR3 is TGTGCCAGCAGCTTAGCACCCGGGGGCCGAGACGAGCAGTACTTC.

This chain uses TRBV5-8 with TRBJ1-5; TRBD1 is a possible D gene (6 bases). The CDR3 loop spans 14 amino acids. Between the trimmed V and J ends, which lost 4 bases and 13 bases, there was a span of 21 bases. Germline-derived CDR1 and CDR2 are SGHTS and YDEGEE. The CDR3 sequence is CASSGGQGFDWQHF. CDR3 in DNA: TGTGCCAGCAGCGGGGGCCAGGGGTTCGATTGGCAGCATTTT.

In its sample, this clone was seen many times. This may arise from a read error, as a much more abundant clone is one base away. This rearrangement joins TRBV30 to TRBJ2-7; TRBD1 or TRBD2 may be the D gene (5 bases each). The CDR3 sequence is 11 residues long. Germline CDR1 reads GTSNPN; CDR2 reads SVGIG (reference sequence). CDR3 nucleotides: TGTGCCCGGAGTGTAGGGGACGGGCAGTACTTC. Translation: CARSVGDGQYF.

This clone appeared many times. The J gene is TRBJ2-5, the V gene TRBV29-1; D may be TRBD1 (5 bases). V was cut by 3 bases and J by 7 bases, with 15 bases left in between. Germline V gene lookup returns CDR1 SQVTM and CDR2 ANQGSEA. The CDR3 sequence is 13 residues long. The CDR3 reads CSVDGGAAATQYF. In DNA form, the CDR3 reads TGCAGCGTTGACGGTGGGGCCGCTGCGACCCAGTACTTC. The whole variable domain, remainder taken from reference TRBV29-1 and TRBJ2-5, is SAVISQKPSRDICQRGTSLTIQCQVDSQVTMMFWYRQQPGQSLTLIATANQGSEATYESGFVIDKFPISRPNLTFSTLTVSNMSPEDSSIYLCSVDGGAAATQYFGPGTRLLVL.

The J gene is TRBJ2-7, the V gene TRBV18, with TRBD2 identical over 14 bases. CDR3 length equals 18 residues. J gave up 3 bases and V 6 bases, and 13 bases lay outside the gene matches. Germline values: CDR1 KGHSH, CDR2 LQKENI. DNA for the CDR3: TGTGCCAGCTCGCGCGGGACTAGCGGGAGCATCCACTTCTACGAGCAGTACTTC. The encoded protein is CASSRGTSGSIHFYEQYF.

In its sample, this clone was seen a few times. This chain uses TRBV19 with TRBJ1-2; a weak D match, TRBD1 (5 bases). Germline loops: CDR1 LNHDA, CDR2 SQIVND (reference sequence). This CDR3 spans 13 amino acids. Deletions cut 3 bases from V and 7 bases from J, with 12 bases between. The CDR3 nucleotides are TGTGCCAGTAGTATTGGCAGGGCGCGTGGCTACACCTTC. It encodes CASSIGRARGYTF. The whole variable domain, filled in from reference TRBV19 and TRBJ1-2, reads DGGITQSPKYLFRKEGQNVTLSCEQNLNHDAMYWYRQDPGQGLRLIYYSQIVNDFQKGDIAEGYSVSREKKESFPLTVTSAQKNPTAFYLCASSIGRARGYTFGSGTRLTVV.

On this clone: One end of the junction does not line up with germline, which may come from a read error. This chain links TRBV15 with TRBJ1-2, with TRBD1 identical over 8 bases. Germline CDR1 is LNHNV and CDR2 is YYDKDF (reference sequence). The CDR3 has 13 amino acids. Here the CDR3 DNA reads TGTGCCACCAGCGGACAGGGAGACTACGGCTACACCTTC. Amino acid sequence: CATSGQGDYGYTF.

The chain is built from TRBV6-2 or TRBV6-3 and TRBJ1-1; 7 nucleotides align to TRBD1. The junction had 7 bases not matched to a gene; V was cut back by 6 bases and J by 0 bases. This CDR3 has 15 residues. The V gene's germline CDR1 is MNHEY and CDR2 SVGEGT. CDR3 sequence (DNA): TGTGCCAGCAGACGACGAAGGGGGCTGAACACTGAAGCTTTCTTT. It translates to CASRRRRGLNTEAFF.

This clone is medium-sized. The chain carries TRBV4-1 and TRBJ2-7; 10 bases line up with TRBD2. CDR1 and CDR2 from the germline V gene are MGHRA and YSYEKL. The CDR3 sequence is 15 residues long. J gave up 2 bases and V 3 bases, and 4 bases lay outside the gene matches. The CDR3 sequence: CASSHGTSVAYEQYF. As DNA, the CDR3 is TGCGCCAGCAGCCACGGGACTAGCGTCGCCTACGAGCAGTACTTC.

This clone was counted many times. This chain connects TRBV9 to TRBJ2-7, with 7 nucleotides matching TRBD1. The CDR3 spans 15 residues. Per the germline V gene, CDR1 is SGDLS and CDR2 is YYNGEE. V was clipped by 4 bases and J by 0 bases; unmatched bases: 7. CDR3 amino acids: CASSPQGQSSYEQYF. CDR3 DNA: TGTGCCAGCAGCCCCCAGGGACAGAGCTCCTACGAGCAGTACTTC.

The chain recombines TRBV15 with TRBJ2-3; possibly TRBD2 for D (5 bases). The germline V gene has CDR1 LNHNV and CDR2 YYDKDF (reference sequence). Trimming removed 4 bases from V and 4 bases from J, with 9 bases in between. The CDR3 loop spans 13 amino acids. CDR3 protein: CATSNRRADTQYF. CDR3 nucleotides: TGTGCCACCAGCAACCGGCGGGCAGATACGCAGTATTTT.

This clone was counted at least ten times. The chain combines TRBV5-5 with TRBJ1-1, with D perhaps TRBD1 (5 bases). V was clipped by 0 bases and J by 6 bases, with 12 bases between them. The V gene's germline CDR1 is SGHKS and CDR2 YYEKEE (reference sequence). CDR3 length: 14 residues. The CDR3 here is CASSLGGSNAEAFF. In DNA, the CDR3 is TGTGCCAGCAGCTTGGGGGGCTCAAACGCTGAAGCTTTCTTT.